This T cell receptor (beta chain) was recorded in a study of T cells of healthy individuals. TCRdb reprocessed the 5' RACE reads via MiXCR and lists one record per CDR3 protein. Here the sample spans some 82,000 distinct CDR3 sequences, about 5% being singletons. This TCR came from a female donor in good health.

The CDR3 region is CAIQGRDGGTGELFF. The CDR3, as DNA: TGTGCCATCCAAGGTCGGGACGGCGGCACCGGGGAGCTGTTTTTT. The chain combines TRBV10-3 with TRBJ2-2; D might be TRBD1 or TRBD2, each matching 5 bases. Germline assignment: CDR1 ENHRY and CDR2 SYGVKD. This CDR3 spans 15 amino acids. V lost 8 bases and J 4 bases, leaving 17 bases between the germline ends.